This T cell receptor (beta chain) was identified during a study of blood T cell repertoires in COVID-19. Turning to the study itself: PBMCs, B-cell-depleted T cells, or T cells were the source of the cDNA or gDNA that made up the material.

In the authors' methods: Amplification of reference gene primers was used by the study to estimate nucleated cell counts. Sequenced by immunoSEQ multiplex PCR; TCRdb stores in-frame clones only, minus some. The V and J calls and clone size come from that table; D and trimming were worked out from the DNA. Among over 200,000 clones listed, approximately 82% were seen once. Individuals aged roughly 18 to 95 years were recruited from some 26 US areas. Two negative PCRs, clearance, or symptom resolution were required of recovered Cohort 3 donors. Germline values: CDR1 KGHDR, CDR2 SFDVKD. Trimming shortened V by 4 bases and J by 5 bases, and 10 bases separated the two germline ends. CDR3 size: 13 residues.

The sample taken for sequencing was PBMCs or T cells enriched from blood (not recorded which). The origin of this receptor is a man aged 40-49 years who had recovered from COVID-19. V is TRBV24-1 and J is TRBJ2-5; tentative D call: TRBD2 (5 bases). CDR3 nucleotides: TGTGCCACCAGTGAGGCCGGGGTGGAGACCCAGTACTTC. This encodes CATSEAGVETQYF.